This T cell receptor beta chain was identified during a study of blood T cell repertoires in COVID-19. The overall study: The study drew acute and convalescent COVID-19 samples from the United States, Italy and Spain.

In Seattle, patients joined the study during active infection and were tracked longitudinally. The CDR3 contains 18 residues. J lost 1 base, V lost 4 bases, and 12 bases had no gene match. Germline-derived CDR1 and CDR2 are LNHDA and SQIVND (reference sequence). The authors' processing: Reference gene primers were amplified, and this amplification served to estimate nucleated cell counts. The protocol was immunoSEQ multiplex PCR, while the TCRdb copy is restricted to in-frame clones and leaves out a portion. V, J and clone size reflect that table, while D and trimming were determined from the DNA. The table records 400,000 to 450,000 clones, 89% of them present only once.

The TCR originated in a woman between 40 and 55 years old with COVID-19, enrolled during active disease. Input material: peripheral blood. The chain employs TRBV19 and TRBJ2-2; 7 nucleotides agree with TRBD1. The DNA of the CDR3 is TGTGCCAGTAGTACGACCTTTAGACAGGGCATGAACACCGGGGAGCTGTTTTTT. This codes for CASSTTFRQGMNTGELFF.